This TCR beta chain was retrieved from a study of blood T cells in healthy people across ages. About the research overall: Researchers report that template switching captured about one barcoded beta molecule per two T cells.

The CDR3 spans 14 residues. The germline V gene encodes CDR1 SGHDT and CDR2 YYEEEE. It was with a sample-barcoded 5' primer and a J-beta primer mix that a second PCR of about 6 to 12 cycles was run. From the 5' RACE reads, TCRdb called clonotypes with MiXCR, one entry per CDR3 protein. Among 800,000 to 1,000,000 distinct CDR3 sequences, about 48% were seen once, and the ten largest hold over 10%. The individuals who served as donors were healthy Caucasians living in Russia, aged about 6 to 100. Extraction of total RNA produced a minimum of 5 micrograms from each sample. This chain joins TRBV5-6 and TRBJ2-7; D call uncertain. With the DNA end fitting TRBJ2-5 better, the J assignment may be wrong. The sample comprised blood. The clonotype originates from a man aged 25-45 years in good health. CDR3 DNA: TGTGCCAGCAGCTGGGCTTGGGAAGGAGAGACCCAGTACTTC. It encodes CASSWAWEGETQYF.